The present T cell receptor (beta chain) was sequenced within a study of shared clonotypes between healthy human individuals. A note on this clone: Its target is unknown.

The CDR3 sequence is 16 residues long. V dropped 0 bases and J dropped 2 bases, with 11 bases sitting between them. Germline-derived CDR1 and CDR2 are MNHNS and SASEGT. Regarding the study as a whole: Clonotypes shared by all four donors outscored non-shared clonotypes in generation probability. The diversity represented, both genetic and in exposure history, was limited by few donors.

Naive CD4+ cells were CD45RA-selected; the remaining cells were memory. The method was immunoSEQ multiplex PCR; TCRdb's version includes in-frame clones alone and lacks a portion of them. The table records some 1 million clones, about 75% of them present only once. The chain is built from TRBV6-1 and TRBJ1-5; D unclear. The origin of this receptor is a man aged 18 to 35 in good health. The sample taken for sequencing was memory CD4+ T cells sorted from blood. Subset: CD45RA-negative fraction. This chain's CDR3 is CASSEATWGGNQPQHF. For the CDR3, the DNA is TGTGCCAGCAGTGAAGCGACGTGGGGAGGCAATCAGCCCCAGCATTTT.